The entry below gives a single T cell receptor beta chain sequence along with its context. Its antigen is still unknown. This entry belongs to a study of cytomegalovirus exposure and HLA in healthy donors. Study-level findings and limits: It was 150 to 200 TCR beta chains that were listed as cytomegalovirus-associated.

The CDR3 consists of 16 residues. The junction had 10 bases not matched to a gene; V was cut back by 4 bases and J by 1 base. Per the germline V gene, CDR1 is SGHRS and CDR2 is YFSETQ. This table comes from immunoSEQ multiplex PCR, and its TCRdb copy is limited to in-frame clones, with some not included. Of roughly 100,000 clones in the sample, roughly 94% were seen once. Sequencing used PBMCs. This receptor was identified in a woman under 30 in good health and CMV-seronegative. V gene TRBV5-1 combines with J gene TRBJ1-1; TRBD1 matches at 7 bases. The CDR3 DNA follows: TGCGCCAGCAGCGCCGGTCAGACAGGGCCGAACACTGAAGCTTTCTTT. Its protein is CASSAGQTGPNTEAFF.